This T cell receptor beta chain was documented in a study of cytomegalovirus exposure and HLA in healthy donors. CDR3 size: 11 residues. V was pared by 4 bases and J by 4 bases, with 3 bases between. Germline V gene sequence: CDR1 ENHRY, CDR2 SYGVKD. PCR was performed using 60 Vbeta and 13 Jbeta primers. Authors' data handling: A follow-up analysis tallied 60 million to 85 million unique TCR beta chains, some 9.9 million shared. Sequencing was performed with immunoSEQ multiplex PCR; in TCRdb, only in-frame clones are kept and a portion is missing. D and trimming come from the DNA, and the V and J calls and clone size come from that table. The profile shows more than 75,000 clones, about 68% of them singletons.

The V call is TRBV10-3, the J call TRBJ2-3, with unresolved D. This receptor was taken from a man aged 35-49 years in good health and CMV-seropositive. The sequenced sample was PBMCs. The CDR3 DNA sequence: TGTGCCATCAGTGCGTCAGATACGCAGTATTTT. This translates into CAISASDTQYF.